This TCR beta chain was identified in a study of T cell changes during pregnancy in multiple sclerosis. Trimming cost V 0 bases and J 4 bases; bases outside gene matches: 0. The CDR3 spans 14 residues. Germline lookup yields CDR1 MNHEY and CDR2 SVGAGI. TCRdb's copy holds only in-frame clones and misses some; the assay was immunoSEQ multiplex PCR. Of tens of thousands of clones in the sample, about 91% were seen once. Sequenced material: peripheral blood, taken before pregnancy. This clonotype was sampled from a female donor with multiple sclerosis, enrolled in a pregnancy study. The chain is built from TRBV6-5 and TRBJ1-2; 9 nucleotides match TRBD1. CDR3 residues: CASSYSTGGYGYTF. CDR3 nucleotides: TGTGCCAGCAGTTACTCGACAGGGGGCTATGGCTACACCTTC.